This T cell receptor beta chain came from a study of early T cells in non-severe SARS-CoV-2 infection. In TCRdb, the 5' RACE reads were re-called with MiXCR into one record per CDR3 protein. The table lists 85,000 to 100,000 distinct CDR3 sequences, approximately 9.9% of them singletons, with around 4.8% in the top ten. The CDR3 has 14 residues. V was pared by 1 base and J by 5 bases, with 11 bases between. Germline CDR1 is SGHTA and CDR2 is FQGNSA. This clonotype was seen more than once but under ten times. The source of this sequence is an adult who was a healthcare worker with PCR-confirmed SARS-CoV-2 infection or an uninfected control (not recorded which). J is TRBJ1-1 and V is TRBV7-2, with D perhaps matching TRBD1 (5 bases). The specimen comprised whole blood, sampled at baseline. CDR3 protein: CASSLGGTGTEAFF. CDR3 DNA: TGTGCCAGCAGCTTAGGAGGGACCGGGACTGAAGCTTTCTTT.